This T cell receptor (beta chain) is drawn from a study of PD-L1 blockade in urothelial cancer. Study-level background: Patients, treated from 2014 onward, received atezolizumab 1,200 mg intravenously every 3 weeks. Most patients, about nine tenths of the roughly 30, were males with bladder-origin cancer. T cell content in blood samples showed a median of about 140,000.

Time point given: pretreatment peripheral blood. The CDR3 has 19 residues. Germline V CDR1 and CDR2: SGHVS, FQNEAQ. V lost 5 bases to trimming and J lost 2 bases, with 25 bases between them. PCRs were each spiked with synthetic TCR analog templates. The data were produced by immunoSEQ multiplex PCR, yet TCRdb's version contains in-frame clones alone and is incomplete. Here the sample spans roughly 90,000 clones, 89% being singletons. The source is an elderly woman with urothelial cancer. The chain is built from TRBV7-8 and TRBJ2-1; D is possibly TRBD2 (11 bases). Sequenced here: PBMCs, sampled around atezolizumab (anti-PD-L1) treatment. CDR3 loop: CASSGRGQGTSGTYNEQFF. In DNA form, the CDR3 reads TGTGCCAGCAGCGGAAGGGGACAGGGGACTAGCGGTACCTACAATGAGCAGTTCTTC.